This TCR beta chain was observed in a study of blood T cell repertoires in COVID-19. The method was immunoSEQ multiplex PCR; TCRdb's version includes in-frame clones alone and lacks a portion of them. The table records roughly 70,000 clones, around 77% of them present only once. V shed 5 bases and J 5 bases; nucleotides not matched to a gene: 8. This CDR3 contains 16 residues. The germline gives CDR1 LNHDA, CDR2 SQIVND (reference sequence). The source is a man between 65 and 85 years old with COVID-19, enrolled during active disease. The chain employs TRBV19 and TRBJ2-1, with 11 bases that match TRBD2. Sequenced sample: peripheral blood. Written as DNA, the CDR3 is TGTGCCAGTAGTTGGAGGACTAGCGGGTTAGACAATGAGCAGTTCTTC. Translation gives CASSWRTSGLDNEQFF.